The 28 T cell receptor beta chains presented below share a single source sample, sequenced in a study of blood T cells in healthy people across ages. A second roughly 6 to 11 cycle PCR used barcoded and J-beta primers. One entry per CDR3 protein, called by TCRdb with MiXCR from the 5' RACE reads. The data hold 1.5 million to 2 million distinct CDR3 sequences, with about two fifths observed a single time. The sequenced sample consisted of blood. The source is a human donor in good health.

This clonotype was observed many times. The chain combines TRBV6-5 with TRBJ2-5; 8 bases are shared with TRBD1. Germline V lookup: CDR1 MNHEY, CDR2 SVGAGI. CDR3 size: 15 residues. V was clipped by 6 bases and J by 3 bases; unmatched bases: 9. CDR3 DNA sequence: TGTGCCAGCAGCATAGGGACAGGAGAAAAAGAGACCCAGTACTTC. Translated: CASSIGTGEKETQYF.

V usage is TRBV7-9 and J usage is TRBJ2-3, with TRBD2 identical over 9 bases. The CDR3 is 18 amino acids. V shed 6 bases, J shed 0 bases, and the junction held 13 bases outside the gene matches. The germline CDR1 and CDR2 sequences are SEHNR and FQNEAQ (reference sequence). As DNA, the CDR3 is TGTGCCAGCAGGTCCGAGCTAGCGGGGACAACTAGCACAGATACGCAGTATTTT. It translates to CASRSELAGTTSTDTQYF.

The genes are TRBV5-1 and TRBJ2-5; TRBD2 agrees at 11 bases. With the DNA end fitting TRBJ2-7 better, the J assignment may be wrong. Germline CDR1 SGHRS, CDR2 YFSETQ. The CDR3 is 15 residues long. The CDR3 DNA is TGCGCCAGCAGCGTGACTAGCGGGGAGATGTACGAGCAGTACTTC. Amino acids: CASSVTSGEMYEQYF.

Only a few counts were recorded for this clonotype. The gene calls are TRBV10-3 and TRBJ2-1, with unresolved D. The CDR3 contains 13 residues. V lost 6 bases, J lost 10 bases, and 16 bases lay in between. From germline, CDR1 is ENHRY and CDR2 SYGVKD. This CDR3 is CAIRKSDAYEQFF. CDR3 DNA sequence: TGTGCCATCAGGAAAAGCGACGCCTACGAGCAGTTCTTC.

J is TRBJ1-6 and V is TRBV4-1, with a weak D call TRBD1 (5 bases). V gave up 1 base and J gave up 8 bases, with 6 bases separating them. Germline CDR1 reads MGHRA; CDR2 reads YSYEKL. This CDR3 has 13 residues. The CDR3 spells CASSQARDSPLHF. The CDR3 region has the DNA TGCGCCAGCAGCCAAGCCAGGGATTCACCCCTCCACTTT.

The rearrangement links TRBV7-9 to TRBJ1-5, with 9 nucleotides matching TRBD1. V lost 1 base, J lost 6 bases, and 10 bases stayed unmatched. CDR3 length equals 17 residues. Germline V lookup: CDR1 SEHNR, CDR2 FQNEAQ (reference sequence). The CDR3 DNA reads TGTGCCAGCAGCTTAGTCTCCGGGACAGGGTATGGTCAGCCCCAGCATTTT. This translates into CASSLVSGTGYGQPQHF.

This clonotype was picked up a small number of times. V is TRBV20-1 and J is TRBJ1-2; D is possibly TRBD1 (6 bases). Trimming left V 5 bases short and J 4 bases short, with 23 bases between. The CDR3 length is 16 residues. Germline CDR1 DFQATT, CDR2 SNEGSKA (reference sequence). The CDR3 reads CSAQLPAEQGSYGYTF. The DNA of the CDR3 is TGCAGTGCTCAACTCCCGGCGGAACAGGGCTCCTATGGCTACACCTTC.

This chain links TRBV20-1 with TRBJ1-2; a possible D gene is TRBD1 (5 bases). The CDR3 consists of 13 residues. Germline values: CDR1 DFQATT, CDR2 SNEGSKA (reference sequence). Trimming removed 5 bases at V and 8 bases at J, with 18 bases between. The CDR3 protein is CSAYNPGTRGYTF. In DNA, the CDR3 is TGCAGTGCTTATAACCCCGGGACTCGGGGCTACACCTTC.

The chain recombines TRBV20-1 with TRBJ1-1; possible D gene TRBD1, 6 bases. The CDR3 sequence is 14 residues long. Germline V gene data show CDR1 as DFQATT and CDR2 as SNEGSKA (reference sequence). V lost 3 bases, J lost 2 bases, and 13 bases lay in between. In DNA, the CDR3 is TGCAGTGCTAGTCTCAGGGGCCTAAACACTGAAGCTTTCTTT. Translating gives CSASLRGLNTEAFF.

The table lists this clonotype with a few counts. V and J are TRBV12-3 or TRBV12-4 and TRBJ1-1; D gene ambiguous. There are 13 residues in the CDR3. V lost 5 bases and J 1 base, leaving 8 bases between the germline ends. The CDR3 region is CASSITWNTEAFF. In nucleotides, the CDR3 is TGTGCCAGCAGTATAACCTGGAACACTGAAGCTTTCTTT.

This clonotype is a singleton in its sample. The chain joins TRBV5-5 to TRBJ1-2; 9 bases agree with TRBD1. The junction had 9 bases not matched to a gene; V was cut back by 7 bases and J by 8 bases. The CDR3 contains 13 residues. From germline, CDR1 is SGHKS and CDR2 YYEKEE (reference sequence). This chain's CDR3 is CASLPGQGDGYTF. The CDR3 nucleotides are TGTGCCAGCCTTCCGGGACAGGGAGACGGCTACACCTTC.

There are a few counts of this clonotype. This chain links TRBV29-1 with TRBJ2-3; TRBD2 matches 9 bases. This CDR3 spans 14 amino acids. Germline trimming cut 7 bases from V and 2 bases from J; bases unmatched to any gene: 7. Germline CDR1 is SQVTM and CDR2 is ANQGSEA. The CDR3 loop reads CSAGGGVNTDTQYF. The CDR3, as DNA: TGCAGCGCTGGCGGGGGGGTGAACACAGATACGCAGTATTTT.

This clonotype was counted only a few times. The chain has TRBV20-1 and TRBJ2-1, with TRBD1 as a possible D gene (6 bases). The germline V and J ends were trimmed by 8 bases and 1 base, with 18 bases remaining between them. CDR1 is DFQATT and CDR2 is SNEGSKA in the germline V gene (reference sequence). The CDR3 totals 15 residues. Written as DNA, the CDR3 is TGCAGTTCCCCCTTATGGGGGACATCCTACAATGAGCAGTTCTTC. Protein: CSSPLWGTSYNEQFF.

This clonotype has ten or more counts. The chain is built from TRBV20-1 and TRBJ2-3; no clear D gene. Trimming took off 1 base at V and 6 bases at J, with 11 bases between the two ends. In germline, CDR1 is DFQATT, CDR2 SNEGSKA (reference sequence). CDR3 size: 13 residues. The chain's CDR3 is CSARGPDSDTQYF. CDR3 sequence (DNA): TGCAGTGCTAGAGGCCCCGACTCGGATACGCAGTATTTT.

This clonotype was seen many times. The rearrangement links TRBV12-3 or TRBV12-4 to TRBJ2-3; possibly TRBD2 for D (6 bases). This CDR3 contains 14 residues. V lost 1 base, J lost 4 bases, and 9 bases lay in between. The CDR3 DNA reads TGTGCCAGCAGTTTAGGCGGGGCGGCAGATACGCAGTATTTT. This codes for CASSLGGAADTQYF.

V and J are TRBV11-3 and TRBJ2-3; 12 nucleotides agree with TRBD2. The trim removed 0 bases at V and 9 bases at J, leaving 4 bases unmatched. The CDR3 extends over 15 amino acids. The germline gives CDR1 SGHNT, CDR2 YENEEA. CDR3 region: CASSLDRLAGGTQYF. The CDR3, as DNA: TGTGCCAGCAGCTTAGATCGCCTAGCGGGGGGGACGCAGTATTTT. Variable domain in full (rest from reference TRBV11-3 and TRBJ2-3): EAGVVQSPRYKIIEKKQPVAFWCNPISGHNTLYWYLQNLGQGPELLIRYENEEAVDDSQLPKDRFSAERLKGVDSTLKIQPAELGDSAVYLCASSLDRLAGGTQYFGPGTRLTVL.

This clonotype was observed a few times. The V call is TRBV5-8, the J call TRBJ2-4; 11 bases align to TRBD1. The end of the DNA fits TRBJ2-5 better, so the J call may be wrong. The CDR3 contains 16 residues. Germline loops: CDR1 SGHTS, CDR2 YDEGEE. The CDR3: CASSRGQGAGGETQYF. DNA for the CDR3: TGTGCCAGCAGCCGTGGACAGGGGGCTGGAGGAGAGACCCAGTACTTC.

J is TRBJ1-2 and V is TRBV7-2; D possibly corresponds to TRBD1 (6 bases). The CDR3 length is 18 residues. Germline V CDR1 and CDR2: SGHTA, FQGNSA. With 1 base removed from V and 2 bases from J, the gap between germline ends came to 20 bases. CDR3: CASSLDGGGRTLNYGYTF. Here the CDR3 DNA reads TGTGCCAGCAGCTTAGACGGGGGCGGACGGACGCTAAACTATGGCTACACCTTC. The full variable domain, rest sourced from reference TRBV7-2 and TRBJ1-2, is GAGVSQSPSNKVTEKGKDVELRCDPISGHTALYWYRQSLGQGLEFLIYFQGNSAPDKSGLPSDRFSAERTGGSVSTLTIQRTQQEDSAVYLCASSLDGGGRTLNYGYTFGSGTRLTVV.

The CDR3 loop is CAPGRGRGTDTQYF. In DNA, the CDR3 is TGTGCCCCAGGCAGGGGCCGGGGCACAGATACGCAGTATTTT. This chain connects TRBV2 to TRBJ2-3; D might be TRBD1 (6 bases). CDR1 is SNHLY, CDR2 FYNNEI, per germline. The CDR3 is 14 residues long. V was shortened by 11 bases and J by 1 base, with 16 bases between the two germline ends.

The chain is built from TRBV13 and TRBJ1-5; D is unclear. Trimming shortened V by 3 bases and J by 6 bases, and 12 bases separated the two germline ends. The CDR3 runs 14 residues. Germline assignment: CDR1 PRHDT and CDR2 FYEKMQ (reference sequence). DNA for the CDR3: TGTGCCAGCAGCTTGGGAGGGAAGACTCAGCCCCAGCATTTT. This sequence encodes CASSLGGKTQPQHF.

As for this clonotype: The junction departs from the called germline gene at one end, perhaps through a read error. The chain carries TRBV7-9 and TRBJ2-1; D ambiguous. CDR1 is SEHNR and CDR2 is FQNEAQ in the germline V gene (reference sequence). This CDR3 comprises 15 residues. The CDR3 region is CASSPDGSSYSEQFF. The CDR3 bases are TGTGCCAGCAGCCCGGACGGAAGCTCCTACAGTGAGCAGTTCTTC.

The rearrangement links TRBV7-2 to TRBJ2-3; a weak D match, TRBD1 (5 bases). Germline V gives CDR1 SGHTA, CDR2 FQGNSA. V was trimmed by 3 bases and J by 0 bases, leaving 10 bases between them. The CDR3 covers 15 residues. Here the CDR3 reads CASSFLTVSTDTQYF. In nucleotides, the CDR3 is TGTGCCAGCAGCTTTTTGACAGTTAGCACAGATACGCAGTATTTT. Using reference TRBV7-2 and TRBJ2-3 for the parts outside the CDR3, the full variable domain is GAGVSQSPSNKVTEKGKDVELRCDPISGHTALYWYRQSLGQGLEFLIYFQGNSAPDKSGLPSDRFSAERTGGSVSTLTIQRTQQEDSAVYLCASSFLTVSTDTQYFGPGTRLTVL.

Comments on this clonotype: The conserved phenylalanine or tryptophan is not found at the CDR3 terminus, so this likely reflects a read error. Because the CDR3's place on the DNA is in doubt, the DNA is left out and the CDR3 is given as listed by TCRdb. The chain couples TRBV4-3 to TRBJ2-3; the table names TRBD1, a call not compared with the DNA. Counting both end residues, the CDR3 totals 15 amino acids. Germline V gives CDR1 LGHNA, CDR2 YSLEER. This CDR3 reads CASSPTQDRDLGWYV.

V and J are TRBV5-1 and TRBJ2-5, with TRBD2 identical over 9 bases. The CDR3 contains 16 residues. CDR1 SGHRS and CDR2 YFSETQ come from the germline V gene. Trimming at V came to 4 bases and at J to 5 bases, leaving 12 bases not matched to a gene. The CDR3: CASSPEGGSGGETQYF. In DNA, the CDR3 is TGCGCCAGCAGCCCCGAGGGGGGTAGCGGGGGTGAGACCCAGTACTTC. The full variable domain, completed using reference TRBV5-1 and TRBJ2-5, is KAGVTQTPRYLIKTRGQQVTLSCSPISGHRSVSWYQQTPGQGLQFLFEYFSETQRNKGNFPGRFSGRQFSNSRSEMNVSTLELGDSALYLCASSPEGGSGGETQYFGPGTRLLVL.

This chain uses TRBV24-1 with TRBJ1-2; tentative D call: TRBD1 (5 bases). Germline V gene sequence: CDR1 KGHDR, CDR2 SFDVKD. The CDR3 is 14 residues long. V was clipped by 6 bases and J by 4 bases, with 14 bases between them. The DNA of the CDR3 is TGTGCCACCAGTCAGCGGACAAGATCCTATGGCTACACCTTC. Translating gives CATSQRTRSYGYTF.

This clonotype appeared a few times. This chain links TRBV6-1 with TRBJ2-5; the D gene is possibly TRBD2 (6 bases). Germline V gives CDR1 MNHNS, CDR2 SASEGT. Between the trimmed V and J ends, which lost 8 bases and 3 bases, there was a span of 7 bases. The CDR3 has 11 amino acids. The CDR3 loop reads CASGGEETQYF. CDR3 sequence (DNA): TGTGCCAGCGGCGGGGAAGAGACCCAGTACTTC.

The V and J genes are TRBV5-5 and TRBJ2-5, with 9 bases that match TRBD2. The J call may not be correct, given that the DNA end is closer to TRBJ2-7. CDR3 length: 14 residues. The germline gives CDR1 SGHKS, CDR2 YYEKEE (reference sequence). CDR3 in amino acids: CASSFSGGSHEQYF. In DNA form, the CDR3 reads TGTGCCAGCAGCTTTAGCGGGGGAAGCCACGAGCAGTACTTC.

The J gene is TRBJ1-2, the V gene TRBV11-2, with 9 bases lining up with TRBD1. The CDR3 loop spans 14 amino acids. The V segment lost 7 bases and the J segment 5 bases; nucleotides outside the gene matches: 8. Germline CDR1 reads SGHAT; CDR2 reads FQNNGV. The CDR3 spells CASTLGTGTYGYTF. The CDR3 DNA reads as TGTGCCAGCACCCTTGGGACAGGGACGTATGGCTACACCTTC.